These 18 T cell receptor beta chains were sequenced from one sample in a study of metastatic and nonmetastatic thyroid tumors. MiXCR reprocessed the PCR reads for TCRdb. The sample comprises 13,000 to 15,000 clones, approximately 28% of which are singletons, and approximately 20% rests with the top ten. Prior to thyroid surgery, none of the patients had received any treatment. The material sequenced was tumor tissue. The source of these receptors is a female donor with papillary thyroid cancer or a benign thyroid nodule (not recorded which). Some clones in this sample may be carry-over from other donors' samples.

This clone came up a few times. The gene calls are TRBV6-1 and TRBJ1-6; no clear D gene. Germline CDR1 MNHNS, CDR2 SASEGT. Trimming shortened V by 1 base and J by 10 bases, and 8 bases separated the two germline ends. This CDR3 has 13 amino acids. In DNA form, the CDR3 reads TGTGCCAGCAGTGAAGGATCGAGGTCACCCCTCCACTTT. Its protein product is CASSEGSRSPLHF.

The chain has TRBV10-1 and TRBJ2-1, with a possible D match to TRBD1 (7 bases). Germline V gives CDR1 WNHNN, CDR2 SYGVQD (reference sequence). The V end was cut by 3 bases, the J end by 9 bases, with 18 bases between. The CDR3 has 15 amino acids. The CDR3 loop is CASSDRGTAWGEQFF. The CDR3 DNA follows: TGCGCCAGCAGTGATCGGGGGACAGCCTGGGGTGAGCAGTTCTTC.

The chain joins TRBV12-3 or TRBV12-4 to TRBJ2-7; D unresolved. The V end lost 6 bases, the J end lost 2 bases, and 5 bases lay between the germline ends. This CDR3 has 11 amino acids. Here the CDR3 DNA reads TGTGCCAGCAGCCATGCCTACGAGCAGTACTTC. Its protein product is CASSHAYEQYF.

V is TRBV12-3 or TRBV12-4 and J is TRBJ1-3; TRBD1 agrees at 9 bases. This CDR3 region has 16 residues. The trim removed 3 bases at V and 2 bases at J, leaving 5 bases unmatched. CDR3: CASSFGGQGTGNTIYF. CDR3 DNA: TGTGCCAGCAGTTTCGGAGGACAGGGGACTGGAAACACCATATATTTT.

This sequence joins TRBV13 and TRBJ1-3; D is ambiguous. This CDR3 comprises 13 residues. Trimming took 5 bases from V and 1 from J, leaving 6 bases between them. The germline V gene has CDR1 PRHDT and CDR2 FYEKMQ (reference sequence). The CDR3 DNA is TGTGCCAGCAGCGGGCGATCTGGAAACACCATATATTTT. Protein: CASSGRSGNTIYF.

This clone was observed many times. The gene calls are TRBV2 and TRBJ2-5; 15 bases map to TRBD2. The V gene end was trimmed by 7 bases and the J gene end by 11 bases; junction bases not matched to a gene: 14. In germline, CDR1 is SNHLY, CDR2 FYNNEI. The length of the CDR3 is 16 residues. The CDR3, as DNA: TGTGCCAGCACCGGGTTCGGGACTAGCGGGGGGCTGGGACAGTACTTC. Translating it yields CASTGFGTSGGLGQYF.

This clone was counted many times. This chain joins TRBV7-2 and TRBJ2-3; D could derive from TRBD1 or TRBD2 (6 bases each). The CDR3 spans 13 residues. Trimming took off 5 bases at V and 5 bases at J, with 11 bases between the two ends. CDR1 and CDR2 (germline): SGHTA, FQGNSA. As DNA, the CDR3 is TGTGCCAGCAGCCCCGGGGGCGGAGATACGCAGTATTTT. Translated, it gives CASSPGGGDTQYF.

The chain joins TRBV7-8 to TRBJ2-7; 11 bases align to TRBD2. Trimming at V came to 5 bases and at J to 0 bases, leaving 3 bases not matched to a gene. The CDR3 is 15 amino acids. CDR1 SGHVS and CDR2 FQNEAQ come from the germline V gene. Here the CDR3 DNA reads TGTGCCAGCAGCGAAACTAGCGGGGGCTCCTACGAGCAGTACTTC. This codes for CASSETSGGSYEQYF.

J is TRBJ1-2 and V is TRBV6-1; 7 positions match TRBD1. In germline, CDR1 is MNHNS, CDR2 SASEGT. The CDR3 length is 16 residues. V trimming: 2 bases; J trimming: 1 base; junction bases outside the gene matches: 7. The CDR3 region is CASSEQGGALNYGYTF. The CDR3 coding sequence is TGTGCCAGCAGTGAACAGGGGGGAGCCCTTAACTATGGCTACACCTTC.

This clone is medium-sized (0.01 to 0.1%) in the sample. CDR3 coding DNA: TGTGCCAGCAGCTTAGGGAGTGTCACGCAGTATTTT. It codes for CASSLGSVTQYF. V usage is TRBV7-9 and J usage is TRBJ2-3; D is ambiguous. Per germline, CDR1 SEHNR and CDR2 FQNEAQ (reference sequence). V gave up 1 base and J gave up 9 bases, with 8 bases separating them. The CDR3 is made up of 12 amino acids.

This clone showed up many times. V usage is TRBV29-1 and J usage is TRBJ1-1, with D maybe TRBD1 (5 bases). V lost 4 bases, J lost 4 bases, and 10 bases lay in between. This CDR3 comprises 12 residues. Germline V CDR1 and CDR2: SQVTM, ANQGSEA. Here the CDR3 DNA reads TGCAGCGTTGGACAGAGGGGCACTGAAGCTTTCTTT. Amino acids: CSVGQRGTEAFF.

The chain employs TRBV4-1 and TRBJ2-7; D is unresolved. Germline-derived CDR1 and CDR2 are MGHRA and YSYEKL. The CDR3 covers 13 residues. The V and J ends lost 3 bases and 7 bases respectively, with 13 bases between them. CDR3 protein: CASSHFLRREQYF. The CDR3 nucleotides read TGCGCCAGCAGCCATTTTCTGAGGAGAGAGCAGTACTTC.

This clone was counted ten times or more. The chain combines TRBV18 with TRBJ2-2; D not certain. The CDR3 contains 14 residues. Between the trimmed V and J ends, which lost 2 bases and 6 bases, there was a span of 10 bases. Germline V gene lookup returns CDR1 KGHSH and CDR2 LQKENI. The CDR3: CASSPGPDPGELFF. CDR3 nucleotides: TGTGCCAGCTCACCAGGGCCAGACCCCGGGGAGCTGTTTTTT.

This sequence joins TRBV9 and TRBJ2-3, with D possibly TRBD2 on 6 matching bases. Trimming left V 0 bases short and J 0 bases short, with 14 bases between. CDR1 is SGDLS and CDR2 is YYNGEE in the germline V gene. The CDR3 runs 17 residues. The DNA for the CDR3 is TGTGCCAGCAGCGTAGATCCGGGACTCCCTAGCACAGATACGCAGTATTTT. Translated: CASSVDPGLPSTDTQYF. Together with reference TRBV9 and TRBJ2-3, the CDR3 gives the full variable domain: DSGVTQTPKHLITATGQRVTLRCSPRSGDLSVYWYQQSLDQGLQFLIQYYNGEERAKGNILERFSAQQFPDLHSELNLSSLELGDSALYFCASSVDPGLPSTDTQYFGPGTRLTVL.

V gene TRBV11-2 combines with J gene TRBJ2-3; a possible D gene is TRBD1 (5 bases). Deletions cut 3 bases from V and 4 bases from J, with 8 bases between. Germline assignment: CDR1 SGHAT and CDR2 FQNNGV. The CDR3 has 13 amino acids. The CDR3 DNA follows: TGTGCCAGCAGCTTCTCAGGGTCAGATACGCAGTATTTT. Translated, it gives CASSFSGSDTQYF. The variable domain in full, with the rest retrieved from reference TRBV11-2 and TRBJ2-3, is EAGVAQSPRYKIIEKRQSVAFWCNPISGHATLYWYQQILGQGPKLLIQFQNNGVVDDSQLPKDRFSAERLKGVDSTLKIQPAKLEDSAVYLCASSFSGSDTQYFGPGTRLTVL.

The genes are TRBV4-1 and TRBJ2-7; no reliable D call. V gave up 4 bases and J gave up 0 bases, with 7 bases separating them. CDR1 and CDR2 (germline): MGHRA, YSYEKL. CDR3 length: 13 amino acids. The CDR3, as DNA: TGCGCCAGCAGCCTTGGCAGCTCCTACGAGCAGTACTTC. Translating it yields CASSLGSSYEQYF.

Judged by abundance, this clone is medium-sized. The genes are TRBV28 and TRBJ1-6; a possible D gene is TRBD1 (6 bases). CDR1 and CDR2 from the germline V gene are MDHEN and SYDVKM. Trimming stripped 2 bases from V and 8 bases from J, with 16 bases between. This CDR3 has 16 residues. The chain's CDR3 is CASSLLGALGYSPLHF. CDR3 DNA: TGTGCCAGCAGTTTACTGGGGGCCCTAGGGTATTCACCCCTCCACTTT.

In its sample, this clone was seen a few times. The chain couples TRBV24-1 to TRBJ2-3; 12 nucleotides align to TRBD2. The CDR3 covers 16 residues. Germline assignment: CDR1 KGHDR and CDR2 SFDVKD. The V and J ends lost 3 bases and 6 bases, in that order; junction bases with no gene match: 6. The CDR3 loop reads CATSDNGLAGFDTQYF. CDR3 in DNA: TGTGCCACCAGTGATAACGGACTAGCGGGATTCGATACGCAGTATTTT.